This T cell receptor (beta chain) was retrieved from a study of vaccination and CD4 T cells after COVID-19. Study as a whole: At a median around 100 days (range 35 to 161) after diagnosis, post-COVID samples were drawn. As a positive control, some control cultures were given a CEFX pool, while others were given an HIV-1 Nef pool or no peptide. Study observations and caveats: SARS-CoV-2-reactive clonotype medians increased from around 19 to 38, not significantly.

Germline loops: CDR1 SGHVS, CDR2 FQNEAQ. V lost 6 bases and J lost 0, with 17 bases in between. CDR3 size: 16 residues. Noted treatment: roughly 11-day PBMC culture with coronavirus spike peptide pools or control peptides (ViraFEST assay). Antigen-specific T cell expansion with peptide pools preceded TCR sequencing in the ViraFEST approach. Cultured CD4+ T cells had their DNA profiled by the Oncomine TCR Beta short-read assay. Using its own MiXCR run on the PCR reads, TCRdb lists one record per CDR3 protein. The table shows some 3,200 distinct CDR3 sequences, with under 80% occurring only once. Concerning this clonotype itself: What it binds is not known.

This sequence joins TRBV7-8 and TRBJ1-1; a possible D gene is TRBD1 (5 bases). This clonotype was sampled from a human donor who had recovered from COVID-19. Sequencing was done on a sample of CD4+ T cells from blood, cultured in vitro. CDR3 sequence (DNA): TGTGCCAGCAGAAAAGGGACGGCATTATTGAACACTGAAGCTTTCTTT. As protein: CASRKGTALLNTEAFF.